A selection of T cell receptor beta chains follows, all from one sample in a study of vaccination effects on CD4 cells after COVID-19. For these receptors, no antigen is known. The data were produced by immunoSEQ multiplex PCR, yet TCRdb's version contains in-frame clones alone and is incomplete. The sample lists about 66,000 clones, about 80% occurring once. Sample: CD4+ T cells from PBMCs cultured with HCoV-OC43 spike peptides, taken after COVID-19 vaccination. The receptors derive from a human donor who received a COVID-19 vaccine. The CDR3 runs from the conserved cysteine through the conserved F or W. The order of the fields is clone size, D gene, V gene, J gene, CDR3 DNA, CDR3 protein. The D gene is left open where the match is weak. Clone size appears in some rows only: once, few, many, or a class for an expanded clone.

few	TRBD1	TRBV19	TRBJ1-5	TGTGCCAGTAGTATAGGACAGGGCATCTTCGGCAATCAGCCCCAGCATTTT	CASSIGQGIFGNQPQHF
.	.	TRBV30	TRBJ1-5	TGTGCCTGGAGCTTCGTTGCAGGTCAGCCCCAGCATTTT	CAWSFVAGQPQHF
once	.	TRBV7-2	TRBJ1-5	TGTGCCAGCAGCCAGAATCCCGGACGGCCCCAGCATTTT	CASSQNPGRPQHF
.	.	TRBV6-6	TRBJ2-5	TGTGCCAGCAGTACTTCCCGAGAGACCCAGTACTTC	CASSTSRETQYF
.	.	TRBV7-9	TRBJ2-3	TGTGCCAGCAGCTTGACGTTGGCGGATACGCAGTATTTT	CASSLTLADTQYF
.	.	TRBV14	TRBJ1-3	TGTGCCAGCAGCCAAGATCGCTCCCTCCGAGGAAACACCATATATTTT	CASSQDRSLRGNTIYF
.	.	TRBV3-1/TRBV3-2	TRBJ2-1	TGTGCCAGCAGCCAATTAGGGGCGGGGACCTCCTACAATGAGCAGTTCTTC	CASSQLGAGTSYNEQFF
few	.	TRBV6-2/TRBV6-3	TRBJ2-2	TGTGCCAGCAGTTTACGGGGGACCGGGGAGCTGTTTTTT	CASSLRGTGELFF
.	.	TRBV7-2	TRBJ1-1	TGTGCCAGCATCCCAGGGGTCTTGAACACTGAAGCTTTCTTT	CASIPGVLNTEAFF
.	TRBD1	TRBV7-3	TRBJ2-1	TGTGCCAGCAGCTTAAGACAGGGGGCTAGGAATGAGCAGTTCTTC	CASSLRQGARNEQFF
.	.	TRBV6-5	TRBJ1-1	TGTGCCAGCAAGGGGGGCAGTTGGGACACTGAAGCTTTCTTT	CASKGGSWDTEAFF
.	.	TRBV7-2	TRBJ1-4	TGTGCCAGCAGCTTAGCCCTTACCCGTAATGAAAAACTGTTTTTT	CASSLALTRNEKLFF
few	.	TRBV19	TRBJ1-5	TGTGCCAGTAGTATAGCCTGGGGCAATCAGCCCCAGCATTTT	CASSIAWGNQPQHF
.	TRBD2	TRBV7-9	TRBJ2-2	TGTGCCAGCAGCCGCTCGGGGGGGACCGGGGAGCTGTTTTTT	CASSRSGGTGELFF
few	.	TRBV5-4	TRBJ1-6	TGTGCCAGCAGCTTGGTTGTAGGGAATTCACCCCTCCACTTT	CASSLVVGNSPLHF
.	TRBD1	TRBV12-5	TRBJ2-6	TGTGCTAGTGGTAAAGGGACAGCGCTCTCTGGGGCCAACGTCCTGACTTTC	CASGKGTALSGANVLTF
.	.	TRBV7-9	TRBJ2-5	TGTCTAACAGGCCACCAAGAGACCCAGTACTTC	CLTGHQETQYF
.	TRBD2	TRBV5-1	TRBJ2-1	TGCGCCAGCAGCTTAACAGCGGGGGGGCGCGTCAATGAGCAGTTCTTC	CASSLTAGGRVNEQFF
.	.	TRBV6-4	TRBJ2-3	TGTGCCACACGCCGGGACTCTGGCACAGATACGCAGTATTTT	CATRRDSGTDTQYF
.	TRBD1	TRBV29-1	TRBJ2-3	TGCAGCGTCTCACAGGGGAGAAGCACAGATACGCAGTATTTT	CSVSQGRSTDTQYF
.	.	TRBV7-3	TRBJ2-5	TGTGCCAGCAGCTTAGGGGGACCCCAAGAGACCCAGTACTTC	CASSLGGPQETQYF
.	.	TRBV5-5	TRBJ1-1	TGTGCCAGCAGCCAGTCCCCAGACAGGTCGGTGGTGGCTTTCTTT	CASSQSPDRSVVAFF
.	TRBD1	TRBV5-1	TRBJ1-2	TGCGCCAGCAGCGTGGGACAGGGGACCTATGGCTACACCTTC	CASSVGQGTYGYTF
.	TRBD1	TRBV5-1	TRBJ2-3	TGCGCCAGCAGCTTACAGGGACAGGGGACAGATACGCAGTATTTT	CASSLQGQGTDTQYF
.	.	TRBV6-5	TRBJ1-1	TGTGCCAGCAGTTACACCCTGAACACTGAAGCTTTCTTT	CASSYTLNTEAFF
.	.	TRBV7-2	TRBJ1-5	TGTGCCAGCAGCTTAGGGCGGGACCAGCCCCAGCATTTT	CASSLGRDQPQHF
.	TRBD1	TRBV19	TRBJ1-3	TGTGCCAGCCGGACAGGGGAGGATGGAAACACCATATATTTT	CASRTGEDGNTIYF
.	.	TRBV6-6	TRBJ1-3	TGTGCCAGCAGTTACGGGGTGGGCTCTGGAAACACCATATATTTT	CASSYGVGSGNTIYF
.	.	TRBV12-5	TRBJ1-1	TGTGCTAGTGGTTTGACCGGGGCGAACACTGAAGCTTTCTTT	CASGLTGANTEAFF
few	TRBD1	TRBV18	TRBJ1-1	TGTGCCAGCTCACCCCTCCTGGACAGGATGAACACTGAAGCTTTCTTT	CASSPLLDRMNTEAFF
.	.	TRBV5-1	TRBJ2-5	TGCGCCAGCAGTCAGGGGTGGGAGACCCAGTACTTC	CASSQGWETQYF
.	.	TRBV5-4	TRBJ2-1	TGTGCCAGCAGCTCTGGGGGACCCTCCTACAATGAGCAGTTCTTC	CASSSGGPSYNEQFF
once	.	TRBV7-2	TRBJ2-5	TGTGCCAGCAGCTCCCCATTAGGGGAGCGCGAGACCCAGTACTTC	CASSSPLGERETQYF
few	TRBD1	TRBV18	TRBJ2-1	TGTGCCAGCTCACCCCGACAGGGCTCCTACAATGAGCAGTTCTTC	CASSPRQGSYNEQFF
.	.	TRBV5-4	TRBJ1-2	TGTGCCAGCAGCTTGGAGGGAGCCTATGGCTACACCTTC	CASSLEGAYGYTF
.	.	TRBV5-1	TRBJ1-1	TGCGCCAGCAGCGAACTCAGGGGAGACACTGAAGCTTTCTTT	CASSELRGDTEAFF
.	.	TRBV29-1	TRBJ1-2	TGCAGCGTTGGGCCGGCGAATGGCTACACCTTC	CSVGPANGYTF
few	.	TRBV14	TRBJ2-5	TGTGCCAGCAGCCAAGCGCAGATCTTCCAAGAGACCCAGTACTTC	CASSQAQIFQETQYF
.	TRBD1	TRBV7-3	TRBJ2-1	TGTGCCAGCAGCAACGCAGGGGGATCCTACAATGAGCAGTTCTTC	CASSNAGGSYNEQFF
few	TRBD1	TRBV7-3	TRBJ2-5	TGTGCCAGCAGCTCGCAAACTGGGACAGAAGAGACCCAGTACTTC	CASSSQTGTEETQYF
.	TRBD1	TRBV10-2	TRBJ2-3	TGCGCCACCCAAATACAGGGGGCTGCAGATACGCAGTATTTT	CATQIQGAADTQYF
.	.	TRBV11-3	TRBJ2-1	TGTGCCAGCAGCCCCTTGGGTTCCCCCATCAATGAGCAGTTCTTC	CASSPLGSPINEQFF
.	TRBD1	TRBV6-2/TRBV6-3	TRBJ1-1	TGTGCCAGCAGTTACTCGACAGGGGGAATGAACACTGAAGCTTTCTTT	CASSYSTGGMNTEAFF
.	TRBD2	TRBV7-8	TRBJ2-2	TGTGCCAGCACCCCCCGGGATTTTAGCGGGGGGGCGAACACCGGGGAGCTGTTTTTT	CASTPRDFSGGANTGELFF
.	TRBD1	TRBV3-1/TRBV3-2	TRBJ2-2	TGTGCCAGCAGCCACCGGGACAGGGGTACCGGGGAGCTGTTTTTT	CASSHRDRGTGELFF
.	TRBD1	TRBV5-1	TRBJ2-5	TGCGCCAGCAGCTCCGGGACAGGGGGAGAGACCCAGTACTTC	CASSSGTGGETQYF
.	.	TRBV28	TRBJ1-3	TGTGCCAGCAGTGCAGGCCCACCTAACACCATATATTTT	CASSAGPPNTIYF
.	.	TRBV12-5	TRBJ2-1	TGTGCTAGTGGCCGGGGTGGATCCTACAATGAGCAGTTCTTC	CASGRGGSYNEQFF
.	.	TRBV6-5	TRBJ2-3	TGTGCCAGCAGTCGAGGGGGGGTATCCACAGATACGCAGTATTTT	CASSRGGVSTDTQYF
.	TRBD1	TRBV30	TRBJ1-1	TGTGCCTGGGGGGCGGGACAGGTCGACACTGAAGCTTTCTTT	CAWGAGQVDTEAFF
few	.	TRBV6-6	TRBJ1-2	TGTGCCAGCAGTTACTCGGGCAGTAATGGCTACACCTTC	CASSYSGSNGYTF
.	TRBD1	TRBV24-1	TRBJ1-2	TGTGCCACCAGTGATGGGACAGGGGAAGACTATGGCTACACCTTC	CATSDGTGEDYGYTF
.	.	TRBV6-2/TRBV6-3	TRBJ1-5	TGTGCCAGCAGTTACTCGTCGGGCCGCAATCAGCCCCAGCATTTT	CASSYSSGRNQPQHF
few	.	TRBV5-4	TRBJ1-3	TGTGCCAGCAGCTTGGCCGCGACAGCGGGAAACACCATATATTTT	CASSLAATAGNTIYF
.	.	TRBV5-1	TRBJ2-5	TGCGCCAGCAGCGCCCGGCCGCAAGAGACCCAGTACTTC	CASSARPQETQYF